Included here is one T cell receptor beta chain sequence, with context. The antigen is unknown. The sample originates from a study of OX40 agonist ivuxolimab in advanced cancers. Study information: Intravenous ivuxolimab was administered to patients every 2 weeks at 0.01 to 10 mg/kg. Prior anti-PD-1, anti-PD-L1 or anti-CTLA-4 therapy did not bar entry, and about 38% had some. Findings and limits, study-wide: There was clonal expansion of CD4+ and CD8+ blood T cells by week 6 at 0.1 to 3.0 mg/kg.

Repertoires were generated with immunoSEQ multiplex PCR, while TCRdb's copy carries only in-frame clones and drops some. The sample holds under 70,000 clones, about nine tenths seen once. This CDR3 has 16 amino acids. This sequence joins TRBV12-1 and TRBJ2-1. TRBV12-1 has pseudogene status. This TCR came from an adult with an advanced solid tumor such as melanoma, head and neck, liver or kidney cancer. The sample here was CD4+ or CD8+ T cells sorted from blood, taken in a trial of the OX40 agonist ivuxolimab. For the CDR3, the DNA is TGTGCCAGCAGCCTAAGACCCCTTTTCCTCGCCAATGAGCAGTTCTTC. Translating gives CASSLRPLFLANEQFF.